The subject of this entry is one T cell receptor beta chain. The CDR3 totals 14 residues. V lost 4 bases and J lost 6; bases outside the gene matches: 4. Germline-derived CDR1 and CDR2 are PRHDT and FYEKMQ (reference sequence). From blood CD8+ and CD4+ T cells, the TCR beta chain was sequenced. It was treatment-naive patients with stable or active relapsing-remitting disease who made up the multiple sclerosis controls. Negative isolation yielded the CD8+ and CD4+ T cells, while FACS enriched the TEMRA cells. The RNA, roughly 0.5 to 1 ug, was put through reverse transcription using random hexamers. Amplification of the TCR beta CDR3 was carried out by immunoSEQ multiplex PCR, which spanned a total of 54 Vbeta and 13 Jbeta segments. TCRdb re-derived calls from the immunoSEQ multiplex PCR reads in MiXCR, one entry per CDR3 protein. The sample consists of about 80,000 distinct CDR3 sequences, roughly nine tenths of them appearing once.

This specimen comes from a study of CD8 T cells in Susac syndrome. The clonotype comes from a human donor with multiple sclerosis. The gene calls are TRBV13 and TRBJ2-7; 12 bases align to TRBD2. Sequencing was performed on CD8+ T cells from PBMCs. The CDR3 region has the DNA TGTGCCAGCAGCTCCTCACTAGCGGGAGGCGAGCAGTACTTC. This encodes CASSSSLAGGEQYF.